The next 26 T cell receptor beta chains were all read from a single sample in a study of chemoradiotherapy in HPV16-positive cancers. The method was immunoSEQ multiplex PCR; TCRdb's version includes in-frame clones alone and lacks a portion of them. The sample includes more than 10,000 clones, roughly 70% seen only once; the top ten take 7.5% to 8.5%. This specimen was collected from a patient who underwent chemoradiotherapy. The source is a human donor with HPV-associated anogenital cancer.

This clone showed up just a few times. The genes are TRBV29-1 and TRBJ1-2, with D unresolved. V lost 4 bases, J lost 6 bases, and 12 bases lay in between. Germline CDR1 and CDR2: SQVTM and ANQGSEA. The CDR3 contains 12 residues. CDR3 loop: CSVVPSADGYTF. Here the CDR3 DNA reads TGCAGCGTTGTTCCGTCAGCCGATGGCTACACCTTC.

This clone was recorded a few times. The chain combines TRBV4-1 with TRBJ1-1; no firm D call. The germline CDR1 and CDR2 sequences are MGHRA and YSYEKL. The CDR3 is made up of 15 amino acids. V shed 4 bases and J shed 0 bases, with 12 bases lying between them. The CDR3 spells CASSLVRGLNTEAFF. For the CDR3, the DNA is TGCGCCAGCAGCCTAGTCCGGGGTTTGAACACTGAAGCTTTCTTT.

This chain uses TRBV6-6 with TRBJ2-5; possibly TRBD2 for D (6 bases). Per germline, CDR1 MNHNY and CDR2 SVGAGI (reference sequence). V lost 0 bases, J lost 4 bases, and 9 bases lay in between. This CDR3 has 14 residues. CDR3 nucleotides: TGTGCCAGCAGTTACTCCGGGACTGCAGAGACCCAGTACTTC. Amino acids: CASSYSGTAETQYF.

This clone was found once. This rearrangement joins TRBV19 to TRBJ2-2; TRBD1 aligns across 8 bases. The CDR3 sequence is 14 residues long. CDR1 and CDR2 from the germline V gene are LNHDA and SQIVND (reference sequence). The J segment lost 6 bases and the V segment lost 5 bases, leaving 5 bases of the junction unmatched. The DNA for the CDR3 is TGTGCCAGTAGTTCCCAGGGGGCTGCCGGGGAGCTGTTTTTT. Protein sequence: CASSSQGAAGELFF.

V is TRBV30 and J is TRBJ1-2; the D is unclear. V lost 3 bases to trimming and J lost 8 bases, with 7 bases between them. The length of the CDR3 is 10 residues. The V gene's germline CDR1 is GTSNPN and CDR2 SVGIG (reference sequence). The chain's CDR3 is CAWRRGGYTF. For the CDR3, the DNA is TGTGCCTGGAGGAGAGGCGGCTACACCTTC.

The chain links TRBV28 to TRBJ2-4; D gene unclear. CDR3 length: 12 residues. CDR1 and CDR2 (germline): MDHEN, SYDVKM. Deletions cut 3 bases from V and 6 bases from J, with 6 bases between. The CDR3: CASSFTVNIQYF. In DNA form, the CDR3 reads TGTGCCAGCAGTTTCACAGTAAACATTCAGTACTTC.

The gene calls are TRBV25-1 and TRBJ2-3, with 9 bases lining up with TRBD2. The V gene end was trimmed by 3 bases and the J gene end by 3 bases; junction bases not matched to a gene: 13. The germline gives CDR1 MGHDK, CDR2 SYGVNS. There are 18 residues in the CDR3. Here the CDR3 reads CASSDPRVVAGVTDTQYF. CDR3 coding DNA: TGTGCCAGCAGTGACCCCCGGGTGGTAGCGGGAGTTACAGATACGCAGTATTTT.

This clone was seen a few times. V and J are TRBV14 and TRBJ2-1; 10 bases map to TRBD2. CDR1 is SGHDN, CDR2 FVKESK, per germline. The J segment lost 7 bases and the V segment lost 0 bases, leaving 6 bases of the junction unmatched. The CDR3 length is 16 residues. The CDR3 spells CASSQEGAGGLNEQFF. The CDR3 DNA follows: TGTGCCAGCAGCCAAGAGGGAGCGGGAGGGTTGAATGAGCAGTTCTTC.

This clone was seen a single time. The rearrangement links TRBV19 to TRBJ2-5; TRBD1 aligns across 11 bases. The J call is in doubt because the DNA end fits TRBJ2-7 better. Per germline, CDR1 LNHDA and CDR2 SQIVND (reference sequence). This CDR3 spans 15 amino acids. In DNA, the CDR3 is TGTGCCAGTAGTCCCGCCGGGACAGGGGGCTACGAGCAGTACTTC. Its protein is CASSPAGTGGYEQYF.

By its share, this clone is medium-sized. The chain uses TRBV10-2 and TRBJ1-5; D ambiguous. Germline CDR1 reads WSHSY; CDR2 reads SAAADI. The CDR3 extends over 14 amino acids. V was clipped by 2 bases and J by 7 bases, with 12 bases between them. The CDR3 nucleotides are TGCGCCAGCAGTGAGGGGGTCTTAAGGCAGCCCCAGCATTTT. Protein sequence: CASSEGVLRQPQHF.

This clone was seen a few times. The chain carries TRBV5-8 and TRBJ2-7; 10 bases match TRBD2. J lost 5 bases, V lost 4 bases, and 9 bases had no gene match. There are 15 residues in the CDR3. Germline V gene data show CDR1 as SGHTS and CDR2 as YDEGEE. The CDR3 DNA follows: TGTGCCAGCAGCCGCGGGCTAGCGGGAGTCCACGAGCAGTACTTC. It codes for CASSRGLAGVHEQYF.

V and J are TRBV18 and TRBJ1-4; D gene unclear. The germline V and J ends were trimmed by 2 bases and 3 bases, with 13 bases remaining between them. Germline values: CDR1 KGHSH, CDR2 LQKENI. CDR3 length: 16 amino acids. CDR3 sequence (DNA): TGTGCCAGCTCACCAACCTCGGACGGATCTAATGAAAAACTGTTTTTT. Its translation is CASSPTSDGSNEKLFF.

The chain couples TRBV7-3 to TRBJ2-2; weak D call: TRBD2 (6 bases). The length of the CDR3 is 17 residues. V lost 0 bases to trimming and J lost 7 bases, with 18 bases between them. The V gene's germline CDR1 is SGHTA and CDR2 FQGTGA. Here the CDR3 reads CASSLTFNREFGGELFF. In DNA, the CDR3 is TGTGCCAGCAGCTTAACGTTCAATCGGGAGTTCGGCGGGGAGCTGTTTTTT.

V is TRBV19 and J is TRBJ2-4; 12 positions match TRBD2. The CDR3 is 17 amino acids. Germline V lookup: CDR1 LNHDA, CDR2 SQIVND (reference sequence). Germline trimming cut 1 base from V and 2 bases from J; bases unmatched to any gene: 3. The CDR3 sequence: CASSIGLAGESKNIQYF. CDR3 coding DNA: TGTGCCAGTAGTATAGGACTAGCGGGAGAATCCAAAAACATTCAGTACTTC. Full variable domain (rest looked up from reference TRBV19 and TRBJ2-4): DGGITQSPKYLFRKEGQNVTLSCEQNLNHDAMYWYRQDPGQGLRLIYYSQIVNDFQKGDIAEGYSVSREKKESFPLTVTSAQKNPTAFYLCASSIGLAGESKNIQYFGAGTRLSVL.

The V gene is TRBV28, the J gene TRBJ1-5; tentative D call: TRBD1 (6 bases). The V end lost 6 bases, the J end lost 6 bases, and 12 bases lay between the germline ends. From germline, CDR1 is MDHEN and CDR2 SYDVKM. The CDR3 consists of 13 residues. CDR3 in amino acids: CASRTGSGQPQHF. In nucleotides, the CDR3 is TGTGCCAGCAGAACAGGGTCTGGTCAGCCCCAGCATTTT.

The gene calls are TRBV2 and TRBJ2-1; TRBD2 matches 11 bases. V was clipped by 9 bases and J by 9 bases; unmatched bases: 13. CDR1 and CDR2 from the germline V gene are SNHLY and FYNNEI. The CDR3 runs to 15 residues. CDR3 DNA sequence: TGTGCCAGTACAGGAGATACTAGCGGGGGTCTTGAGCAGTTCTTC. Its translation is CASTGDTSGGLEQFF.

The genes are TRBV11-2 and TRBJ1-2; D is unresolved. The germline V and J ends were trimmed by 0 bases and 2 bases, with 10 bases remaining between them. The CDR3 contains 15 residues. Germline CDR1 is SGHAT and CDR2 is FQNNGV. CDR3 region: CASSLDLAGNYGYTF. CDR3 nucleotide sequence: TGTGCCAGCAGCTTAGATCTAGCAGGCAACTATGGCTACACCTTC. Using reference TRBV11-2 and TRBJ1-2 for the parts outside the CDR3, the full variable domain is EAGVAQSPRYKIIEKRQSVAFWCNPISGHATLYWYQQILGQGPKLLIQFQNNGVVDDSQLPKDRFSAERLKGVDSTLKIQPAKLEDSAVYLCASSLDLAGNYGYTFGSGTRLTVV.

The CDR3, as DNA: TGCGCCAGCAGCAGGACAGGGGGTGGCACCGGGGAGCTGTTTTTT. Its protein product is CASSRTGGGTGELFF. The chain combines TRBV5-1 with TRBJ2-2; 10 bases align to TRBD1. CDR1 SGHRS and CDR2 YFSETQ come from the germline V gene. The CDR3 is made up of 15 amino acids. Losses at the gene ends were 4 bases for V and 4 bases for J; bases not matched to a gene: 4.

The chain recombines TRBV11-2 with TRBJ2-1; a possible D gene is TRBD2 (5 bases). V was cut by 1 base and J by 3 bases, with 16 bases left in between. Looked up from germline, CDR1 is SGHAT and CDR2 is FQNNGV. The CDR3 spans 17 residues. The CDR3 DNA reads TGTGCCAGCAGCTTAGTCGGGTCGGGAACGCTCTACAATGAGCAGTTCTTC. Its protein is CASSLVGSGTLYNEQFF.

This chain uses TRBV5-1 with TRBJ2-2, with 7 nucleotides matching TRBD1. The CDR3 length is 16 residues. V trimming: 1 base; J trimming: 3 bases; junction bases outside the gene matches: 6. Germline CDR1 SGHRS, CDR2 YFSETQ. CDR3 DNA: TGCGCCAGCAGCTTGAAGGGGGCAGGAGACACCGGGGAGCTGTTTTTT. It yields the protein CASSLKGAGDTGELFF.

This clone was detected only a few times. This chain links TRBV27 with TRBJ1-2; unclear D gene. Germline V gives CDR1 MNHEY, CDR2 SMNVEV (reference sequence). The CDR3 sequence is 14 residues long. Deletions cut 0 bases from V and 3 bases from J, with 8 bases between. The CDR3 DNA follows: TGTGCCAGCAGTTTATCGAAAGACTACTATGGCTACACCTTC. It is translated as CASSLSKDYYGYTF.

V is TRBV9 and J is TRBJ2-3; D is ambiguous. Trimming took off 3 bases at V and 0 bases at J, with 8 bases between the two ends. The CDR3 runs to 14 residues. Looked up from germline, CDR1 is SGDLS and CDR2 is YYNGEE. This CDR3 is CASSEDGSTDTQYF. The CDR3 nucleotides are TGTGCCAGCAGCGAGGACGGTAGCACAGATACGCAGTATTTT.

V gene TRBV6-1 combines with J gene TRBJ2-2, with D perhaps matching TRBD1 or TRBD2 (5 bases each). CDR3 length: 16 residues. With 2 bases removed from V and 7 bases from J, the gap between germline ends came to 17 bases. Germline CDR1 and CDR2: MNHNS and SASEGT. Here the CDR3 DNA reads TGTGCCAGCAGTGAATTGAGGGGCCTCAGCCGCGGGGAGCTGTTTTTT. Translated, it gives CASSELRGLSRGELFF.

The chain links TRBV29-1 to TRBJ1-1, with D unresolved. The germline V and J ends were trimmed by 4 bases and 0 bases, with 9 bases remaining between them. The V gene's germline CDR1 is SQVTM and CDR2 ANQGSEA. This CDR3 spans 13 amino acids. The CDR3 reads CSVGYSLNTEAFF. CDR3 DNA sequence: TGCAGCGTTGGATACAGCCTGAACACTGAAGCTTTCTTT.

The chain joins TRBV28 to TRBJ1-2; TRBD1 matches 7 bases. J was trimmed by 5 bases and V by 4 bases; bases with no gene match: 7. In germline, CDR1 is MDHEN, CDR2 SYDVKM. This CDR3 has 14 amino acids. CDR3 coding DNA: TGTGCCAGCAGTTCTGGACAGGTGATATATGGCTACACCTTC. This encodes CASSSGQVIYGYTF.

This clone was seen just once. The CDR3 sequence: CASSQVYYEQYF. As DNA, the CDR3 is TGTGCCAGCAGCCAAGTCTACTACGAGCAGTACTTC. The chain carries TRBV14 and TRBJ2-7; D call uncertain. The germline V gene has CDR1 SGHDN and CDR2 FVKESK. V lost 1 base, J lost 3 bases, and 4 bases lay in between. The CDR3 consists of 12 residues. The whole variable domain, remainder taken from reference TRBV14 and TRBJ2-7, is EAGVTQFPSHSVIEKGQTVTLRCDPISGHDNLYWYRRVMGKEIKFLLHFVKESKQDESGMPNNRFLAERTGGTYSTLKVQPAELEDSGVYFCASSQVYYEQYFGPGTRLTVT.